This TCR beta chain was found in a study of cytomegalovirus exposure and HLA in healthy donors. Notes on the study in general: TCR beta sequences numbering 16,951 were associated with HLA alleles at 0.05 false discovery rate in a later analysis. The HLA-A and HLA-B alleles of most subjects were reportedly predicted accurately from TCR beta sequences.

Vbeta (60) and Jbeta (13) primers were used in the PCR. This table comes from immunoSEQ multiplex PCR, and its TCRdb copy is limited to in-frame clones, with some not included. This sample carries some 130,000 clones, around 80% of them seen once, and the ten largest clones take about 1.5%. Comment on this clone: Antigen unknown.

V gave up 3 bases and J gave up 1 base, with 4 bases separating them. The CDR3 spans 11 residues. Per germline, CDR1 DFQATT and CDR2 SNEGSKA (reference sequence). Sequenced sample: PBMCs. V is TRBV20-1 and J is TRBJ2-7; D uncertain. The receptor was derived from a female donor in good health and CMV-seronegative. CDR3 region: CSASQSYEQYF. The CDR3 DNA is TGCAGTGCTAGCCAATCCTACGAGCAGTACTTC.